The 20 T cell receptor beta chains below were found in one sample sequenced in a study of response to subunit inactivated influenza vaccine. TCRdb redid the calling of the RT-PCR reads with MiXCR, one entry per CDR3 protein. Of 200,000 to 300,000 distinct CDR3 sequences listed, 12% are singletons. The sample in question was non-naive T cells sorted from PBMCs, obtained around 15 days before vaccination. These receptors were collected from a man aged 45 to 65 who received an inactivated influenza vaccine.

This clonotype occurred many times. The genes are TRBV5-1 and TRBJ1-1, with TRBD1 matching 7 bases. The V and J ends lost 0 bases and 4 bases, in that order; junction bases with no gene match: 6. CDR1 SGHRS and CDR2 YFSETQ come from the germline V gene. The length of the CDR3 is 15 residues. The CDR3 loop is CASSLVGGAGTEAFF. The CDR3 nucleotides are TGCGCCAGCAGCTTGGTAGGGGGCGCGGGCACTGAAGCTTTCTTT.

The chain has TRBV5-1 and TRBJ2-3, with D possibly matching TRBD2 (6 bases). V shed 5 bases and J shed 7 bases, with 14 bases lying between them. CDR3 length: 13 residues. Germline V gene data show CDR1 as SGHRS and CDR2 as YFSETQ. The CDR3 loop is CASSSGGVNTQYF. CDR3 DNA sequence: TGCGCCAGCAGTTCGGGCGGGGTGAATACGCAGTATTTT.

There are a few counts of this clonotype. This chain joins TRBV6-5 and TRBJ2-1; D unresolved. The V end lost 4 bases, the J end lost 8 bases, and 12 bases lay between the germline ends. The CDR3 loop spans 13 amino acids. Germline CDR1 MNHEY, CDR2 SVGAGI. In DNA form, the CDR3 reads TGTGCCAGCAGTTTTGTTTTTGGGGATGAGCAGTTCTTC. Translated, it gives CASSFVFGDEQFF.

This chain joins TRBV5-5 and TRBJ2-3; D gene uncertain. Trimming removed 4 bases at V and 3 bases at J, with 9 bases between. The CDR3 is 13 residues long. Germline V CDR1 and CDR2: SGHKS, YYEKEE (reference sequence). CDR3 loop: CASSNRWTDTQYF. The CDR3 DNA reads TGTGCCAGCAGCAATAGGTGGACAGATACGCAGTATTTT. Using reference TRBV5-5 and TRBJ2-3 for the parts outside the CDR3, the full variable domain is DAGVTQSPTHLIKTRGQQVTLRCSPISGHKSVSWYQQVLGQGPQFIFQYYEKEERGRGNFPDRFSARQFPNYSSELNVNALLLGDSALYLCASSNRWTDTQYFGPGTRLTVL.

This clonotype has just a few counts. This chain links TRBV2 with TRBJ2-5; D uncertain. The CDR3 is 11 amino acids. Germline V lookup: CDR1 SNHLY, CDR2 FYNNEI. Trimming took off 7 bases at V and 1 base at J, with 4 bases between the two ends. As DNA, the CDR3 is TGTGCCAGCAAGGTCCAAGAGACCCAGTACTTC. It yields the protein CASKVQETQYF.

The chain is built from TRBV3-1 and TRBJ1-6; the D gene is possibly TRBD1 (5 bases). Deletions cut 6 bases from V and 13 bases from J, with 13 bases between. Germline V gene sequence: CDR1 LGHDT, CDR2 YNNKEL (reference sequence). The CDR3 has 12 residues. The chain's CDR3 is CASSEGYYPLHF. DNA for the CDR3: TGTGCCAGCAGTGAGGGGTACTATCCCCTCCACTTT.

This clonotype showed up just a few times. The rearrangement uses TRBV30 and TRBJ2-5, with 7 bases identical to TRBD2. The V segment lost 0 bases and the J segment 2 bases; nucleotides outside the gene matches: 6. Germline CDR1 and CDR2: GTSNPN and SVGIG (reference sequence). The CDR3 covers 15 residues. For the CDR3, the DNA is TGTGCCTGGAGTGTCGGCCTAGCGGAACAAGAGACCCAGTACTTC. It encodes CAWSVGLAEQETQYF.

The CDR3 coding sequence is TGTGCCAGCAGTCTTAGCGGGGGGGCCCCGGAGACCCAGTACTTC. Translating gives CASSLSGGAPETQYF. V usage is TRBV12-3 or TRBV12-4 and J usage is TRBJ2-5; 11 bases map to TRBD2. With V trimmed by 5 bases and J by 5 bases, 7 bases remained unmatched. The CDR3 loop spans 15 amino acids.

As regards this clonotype: The junction shows a germline mismatch at one end, possibly a read error. The chain combines TRBV10-3 with TRBJ1-1; D call uncertain. The CDR3 totals 14 residues. Germline CDR1 is ENHRY and CDR2 is SYGVKD. CDR3 residues: CAISERTTNTVAFF. DNA of the CDR3: TGTGCCATCAGTGAAAGGACTACGAACACTGTAGCTTTCTTT.

A few counts support this clonotype. This rearrangement joins TRBV29-1 to TRBJ2-3; 12 positions agree with TRBD2. Germline loops: CDR1 SQVTM, CDR2 ANQGSEA. The CDR3 extends over 18 amino acids. Trimming took 5 bases from V and 0 from J; bases not matched to a gene: 12. Here the CDR3 DNA reads TGCAGCGTTAATGGACTAGCGGGAAAGGTCGGAAGCACAGATACGCAGTATTTT. This gives the protein CSVNGLAGKVGSTDTQYF.

In this sample, this clonotype turned up many times. This rearrangement joins TRBV27 to TRBJ2-5; D remains unclear. Trimming shortened V by 5 bases and J by 1 base, and 17 bases separated the two germline ends. The CDR3 has 16 residues. Germline-derived CDR1 and CDR2 are MNHEY and SMNVEV (reference sequence). CDR3 in amino acids: CASSPTRILGQETQYF. CDR3 DNA sequence: TGTGCCAGCAGTCCAACGAGAATTCTTGGCCAAGAGACCCAGTACTTC.

In its sample, this clonotype was seen a few times. The gene calls are TRBV11-2 and TRBJ1-2; the D gene is possibly TRBD1 (6 bases). Per germline, CDR1 SGHAT and CDR2 FQNNGV. V was shortened by 5 bases and J by 7 bases, with 17 bases between the two germline ends. CDR3 size: 14 residues. This CDR3 is CASSKGQEGGGYTF. The CDR3 DNA reads as TGTGCCAGCAGCAAAGGGCAGGAAGGGGGTGGCTACACCTTC.

The sample holds a few counts of this clonotype. V gene TRBV24-1 combines with J gene TRBJ2-3, with 9 bases lining up with TRBD2. Germline CDR1 reads KGHDR; CDR2 reads SFDVKD. Losses at the gene ends were 5 bases for V and 5 bases for J; bases not matched to a gene: 10. This CDR3 has 16 amino acids. The CDR3 sequence is CATSAPRGGAKDTQYF. DNA of the CDR3: TGTGCCACCAGTGCACCCCGCGGGGGGGCCAAAGATACGCAGTATTTT.

This clonotype was seen at least ten times. The chain carries TRBV11-3 and TRBJ2-3; a weak D match, TRBD1 (5 bases). V lost 0 bases and J 1 base, leaving 8 bases between the germline ends. There are 15 residues in the CDR3. Germline-derived CDR1 and CDR2 are SGHNT and YENEEA. In DNA, the CDR3 is TGTGCCAGCAGCTTAGATCAGGGCCGCACAGATACGCAGTATTTT. It specifies CASSLDQGRTDTQYF.

This clonotype has a handful of counts. The J gene is TRBJ1-2, the V gene TRBV6-1; D unresolved. This CDR3 has 12 amino acids. V dropped 8 bases and J dropped 4 bases, with 11 bases sitting between them. Per the germline V gene, CDR1 is MNHNS and CDR2 is SASEGT. CDR3 region: CASLGGGYGYTF. CDR3 DNA: TGTGCCAGCCTCGGTGGAGGCTATGGCTACACCTTC.

This chain uses TRBV6-6 with TRBJ1-5; 9 bases are shared with TRBD1. This CDR3 comprises 16 residues. Germline V lookup: CDR1 MNHNY, CDR2 SVGAGI (reference sequence). Trimming took 4 bases from V and 1 from J; bases not matched to a gene: 5. CDR3 in amino acids: CASSSTGGRSNQPQHF. The CDR3 DNA reads TGTGCCAGCAGTTCGACAGGGGGTAGGAGCAATCAGCCCCAGCATTTT.

This clonotype turned up a few times. The chain uses TRBV6-1 and TRBJ1-5; D is uncertain. The CDR3 consists of 13 residues. Germline loops: CDR1 MNHNS, CDR2 SASEGT. Trimming shortened V by 2 bases and J by 11 bases, and 13 bases separated the two germline ends. The CDR3 sequence: CASSERGWWAQHF. DNA of the CDR3: TGTGCCAGCAGTGAACGTGGGTGGTGGGCCCAGCATTTT.

The chain carries TRBV20-1 and TRBJ1-6, with D unclear. V was trimmed by 0 bases and J by 7 bases, leaving 16 bases between them. Germline values: CDR1 DFQATT, CDR2 SNEGSKA (reference sequence). The CDR3 totals 16 residues. CDR3 bases: TGCAGTGCTAGAGATGGCGCAGGCGTTAAAAATTCACCCCTCCACTTT. Translated: CSARDGAGVKNSPLHF.

This clonotype was found a few times. This chain links TRBV19 with TRBJ1-5; 8 nucleotides match TRBD1. CDR1 and CDR2 (germline): LNHDA, SQIVND (reference sequence). The V gene end was trimmed by 7 bases and the J gene end by 2 bases; junction bases not matched to a gene: 4. The CDR3 sequence is 14 residues long. The CDR3 DNA follows: TGTGCCAGTAACTCGGACAGGGGCAATCAGCCCCAGCATTTT. Protein product: CASNSDRGNQPQHF. The full variable domain, with the rest looked up from reference TRBV19 and TRBJ1-5, is DGGITQSPKYLFRKEGQNVTLSCEQNLNHDAMYWYRQDPGQGLRLIYYSQIVNDFQKGDIAEGYSVSREKKESFPLTVTSAQKNPTAFYLCASNSDRGNQPQHFGDGTRLSIL.

This sequence joins TRBV11-3 and TRBJ2-1; D ambiguous. V gave up 1 base and J gave up 7 bases, with 14 bases separating them. The CDR3 contains 15 residues. From germline, CDR1 is SGHNT and CDR2 YENEEA. The CDR3 loop reads CASSLGIGLVNEQFF. DNA of the CDR3: TGTGCCAGCAGCTTAGGTATAGGGTTAGTGAATGAGCAGTTCTTC.